The clone carrying this T cell receptor beta chain was recorded at least ten times. Its antigen is undetermined. V was pared by 3 bases and J by 2 bases, with 12 bases between. The CDR3 has 15 residues. Per the germline V gene, CDR1 is MNHEY and CDR2 is SMNVEV (reference sequence). These data originate in a study of CD8 T cells in ankylosing spondylitis. The TCR beta libraries were generated through quantitative 5'-RACE incorporating molecular barcodes. TCRdb reprocessed the 5' RACE reads via MiXCR and lists one record per CDR3 protein. The sample holds 200,000 to 250,000 distinct CDR3 sequences; 8% to 11% are singletons and the top ten take 21%. Study results and caveats: Ankylosing spondylitis blood seemed to carry a telltale TCR beta motif made of several highly homologous variants. A subset of motif variants has previously been described in the synovial fluid and blood of reactive arthritis. Disease-associated clones were reportedly significantly overrepresented in matched ankylosing spondylitis synovial fluid.

This sequence was found in a male donor with ankylosing spondylitis or in good health (not recorded which). Input material: blood, either unsorted or a sorted T cell fraction (not recorded which). The V call is TRBV27, the J call TRBJ2-3; weak D call: TRBD1 (5 bases). DNA for the CDR3: TGTGCCAGCAGTTTGGGGCCGACCTACACAGATACGCAGTATTTT. This translates into CASSLGPTYTDTQYF.